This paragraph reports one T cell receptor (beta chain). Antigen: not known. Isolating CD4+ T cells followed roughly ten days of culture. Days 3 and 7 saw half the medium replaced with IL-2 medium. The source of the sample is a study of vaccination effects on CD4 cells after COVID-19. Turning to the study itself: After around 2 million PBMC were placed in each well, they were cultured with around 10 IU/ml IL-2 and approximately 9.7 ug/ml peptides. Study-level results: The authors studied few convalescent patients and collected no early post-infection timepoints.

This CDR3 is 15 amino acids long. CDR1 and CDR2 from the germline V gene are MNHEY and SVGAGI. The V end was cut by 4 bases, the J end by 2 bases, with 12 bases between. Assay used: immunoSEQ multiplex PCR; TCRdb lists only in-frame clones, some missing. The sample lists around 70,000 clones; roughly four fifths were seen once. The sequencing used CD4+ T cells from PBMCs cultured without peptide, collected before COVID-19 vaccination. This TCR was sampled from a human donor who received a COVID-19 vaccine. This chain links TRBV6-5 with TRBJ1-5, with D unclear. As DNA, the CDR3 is TGTGCCAGCAGTTTGCGGTCAAGTGGCAATCAGCCCCAGCATTTT. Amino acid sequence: CASSLRSSGNQPQHF.